This T cell receptor beta chain comes out of a study of shared T cell receptors in the human thymus. Per the germline V gene, CDR1 is SGHNT and CDR2 is YYREEE (reference sequence). V lost 0 bases and J 1 base, leaving 11 bases between the germline ends. The CDR3 is 17 residues long. The repertoire was sequenced with immunoSEQ multiplex PCR; TCRdb's copy has only in-frame clones and lacks some. The sample has 700,000 or so clones, approximately 85% seen once. Another study also made use of these data, one on human thymus T cells. That work states: Thymic material originated from resections removed in the course of corrective heart surgery.

The genes are TRBV5-4 and TRBJ1-6, with D perhaps TRBD1 (5 bases). Material for sequencing was thymocytes. The sequence came from a girl less than two years old with a congenital heart defect. The CDR3, as DNA: TGTGCCAGCAGCTTGGCCAGGGCTGAGTCCTATAATTCACCCCTCCACTTT. It encodes CASSLARAESYNSPLHF.